This paragraph reports one T cell receptor (beta chain). Its antigen is undetermined. This sample is drawn from a study of Ad26.COV2.S vaccination and SARS-CoV-2 variants. The CDR3 sequence is 14 residues long. V was clipped by 3 bases and J by 7 bases, with 13 bases between them. CDR1 is SGHNT and CDR2 is YYREEE in the germline V gene (reference sequence). The treatment was: some 20 received Ad26.COV2.S at low or high dose, single or two shots; 5 received placebo; per-sample allocation not given. Following the first vaccine or placebo injection, samples were taken on day 63. Boston hosted the donor, who was an adult aged 18-55 years. Whole-study results and caveats: The TCR-based breadth and depth measures might underestimate overall T cell responses.

Assay: immunoSEQ multiplex PCR; the TCRdb copy retains only in-frame clones and omits some. The profile covers 300,000 to 400,000 clones, with 88% appearing a single time and 6.4% taken by the ten largest. Sequenced material: peripheral blood, taken in a trial of Ad26.COV2.S vaccine versus placebo. The V call is TRBV5-4, the J call TRBJ1-4; TRBD1 is a possible D gene (6 bases). The receptor was derived from a person aged 18-60 years who received the Ad26.COV2.S COVID-19 vaccine or a placebo. The CDR3 bases are TGTGCCAGCAGCTGGGCCGGAGGGGGTGAAAAACTGTTTTTT. Amino acid sequence: CASSWAGGGEKLFF.